This passage covers 2 T cell receptor beta chains from one sample sequenced in a study of blood T cells in healthy people across ages. PCR was performed a second time for roughly 7 to 11 cycles using a sample-barcoded 5' primer and a J-beta primer mix. MiXCR, run by TCRdb on the 5' RACE reads, gives a single entry per CDR3 protein. The profile shows hundreds of thousands of distinct CDR3 sequences, around 30% of them singletons. Input material: blood. These receptors were collected from an elderly woman in good health.

For this clonotype: A clone one base away is much larger, so this may be a read error. The chain carries TRBV10-3 and TRBJ1-2, with D unclear. The CDR3 extends over 14 amino acids. Germline values: CDR1 ENHRY, CDR2 SYGVKD. CDR3 nucleotides: TGTGCCATCAGTGAGGCGGGGAAGGACTATGACTACACCTTC. Translated: CAISEAGKDYDYTF.

The genes are TRBV5-1 and TRBJ1-1; TRBD1 is a possible D gene (5 bases). V was clipped by 2 bases and J by 1 base, with 12 bases between them. CDR3 length: 15 residues. The germline gives CDR1 SGHRS, CDR2 YFSETQ. DNA for the CDR3: TGCGCCAGCAGCTTCAGTCGAGGGACGAACACTGAAGCTTTCTTT. This translates into CASSFSRGTNTEAFF.